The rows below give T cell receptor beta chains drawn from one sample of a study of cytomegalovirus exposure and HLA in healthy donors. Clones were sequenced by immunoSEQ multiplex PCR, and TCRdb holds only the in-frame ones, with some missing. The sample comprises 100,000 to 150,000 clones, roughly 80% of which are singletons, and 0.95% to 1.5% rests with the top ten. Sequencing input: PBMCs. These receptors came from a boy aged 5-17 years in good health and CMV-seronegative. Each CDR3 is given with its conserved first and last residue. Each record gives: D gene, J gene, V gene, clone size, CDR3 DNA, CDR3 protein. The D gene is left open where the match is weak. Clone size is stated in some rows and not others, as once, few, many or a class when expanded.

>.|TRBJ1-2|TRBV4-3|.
TGCGCCAGCAGCCAAGAGGATCAGGGCGGGGATGGCTACACCTTC
CASSQEDQGGDGYTF
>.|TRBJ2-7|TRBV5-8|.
TGTGCCAGCAGTTATAAACAGGGCTACGAGCAGTACTTC
CASSYKQGYEQYF
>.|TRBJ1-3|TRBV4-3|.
TGCGCCAGCAGCCAAGAAGGTGACATTGCTGGAAACACCATATATTTT
CASSQEGDIAGNTIYF
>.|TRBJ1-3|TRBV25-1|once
TGTGCCAGCAGTGATCGACCCGGGTCCCCGGGTGGAAACACCATATATTTT
CASSDRPGSPGGNTIYF
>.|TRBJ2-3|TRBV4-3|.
TGCGCCAGCAGTCCCCGCGGTAGCGGAAGCACAGATACGCAGTATTTT
CASSPRGSGSTDTQYF
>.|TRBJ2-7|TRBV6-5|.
TGTGCCAGCAGTGGGGCGGGACCGTACGAGCAGTACTTC
CASSGAGPYEQYF
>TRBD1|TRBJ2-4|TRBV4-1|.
TGCGCCAGCAGCCAAGAAGGGGACAGCAAAAACATTCAGTACTTC
CASSQEGDSKNIQYF
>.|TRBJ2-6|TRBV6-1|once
TGTGCCAGCAGTGAACAGGCTTTCCTCTCTGGGGCCAACGTCCTGACTTTC
CASSEQAFLSGANVLTF
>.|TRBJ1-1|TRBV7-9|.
TGTGCCAGCAGCTTACAGGGCGGCACTGAAGCTTTCTTT
CASSLQGGTEAFF
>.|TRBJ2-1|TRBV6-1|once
TGTGCCAGCAGTGAAGGGAGAGGGCTAGCAGGACTTAAGGGTGAGCAGTTCTTC
CASSEGRGLAGLKGEQFF
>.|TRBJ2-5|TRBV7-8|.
TGTGCCAGCAGCCCAGAAGTGGGGCGAGAGACCCAGTACTTC
CASSPEVGRETQYF
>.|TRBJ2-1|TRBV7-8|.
TGTGCCAGCAGCTTAGAGTGGCGGGATGAGCAGTTCTTC
CASSLEWRDEQFF
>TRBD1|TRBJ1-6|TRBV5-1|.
TGCGCCAGCAGCCCGACAGGGAATTCACCCCTCCACTTT
CASSPTGNSPLHF
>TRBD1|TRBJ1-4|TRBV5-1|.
TGCGCCAGCAGCAGGGACAGGTCCAATGAAAAACTGTTTTTT
CASSRDRSNEKLFF